The rows below give T cell receptor beta chains drawn from one sample of a study of regulatory T cells in long-lasting Graves disease. TCRdb redid the calling of the multiplex PCR reads with MiXCR, one entry per CDR3 protein. The sample lists approximately 690,000 distinct CDR3 sequences; about 30% were seen once. The sample in question was peripheral blood mononuclear cells (PBMCs), obtained when the disease was refractory, from a patient treated with antithyroid drugs. These receptors were collected from a female donor with Graves disease. Both conserved end residues are part of each CDR3. Each record gives: clone size, J gene, V gene, D gene, CDR3 protein, CDR3 DNA. D genes are given only for firm matches. Clone sizes are given selectively: once, few, many, or a class where the clone is expanded.

many	TRBJ1-5	TRBV28	NA	CASSPPAGWGSGDQPQHF	TGTGCCAGCAGTCCCCCCGCTGGCTGGGGCTCGGGTGATCAGCCCCAGCATTTT
once	TRBJ1-3	TRBV25-1	NA	CASSERAPPFGNTIYF	TGTGCCAGCAGTGAGAGGGCCCCTCCTTTTGGAAACACCATATATTTT
many	TRBJ2-7	TRBV12-5	NA	CASGSRDNSYEQYF	TGTGCTAGTGGAAGCAGGGACAACTCCTACGAGCAGTACTTC
many	TRBJ2-7	TRBV6-1	NA	CASTTARDHSYEQYF	TGTGCCAGCACCACTGCCCGGGACCACTCCTACGAGCAGTACTTC
few	TRBJ2-7	TRBV11-2	TRBD2	CASSPYPSGRAQSSLYEQYF	TGTGCCAGCAGCCCGTACCCCAGCGGGAGGGCCCAGTCCTCACTTTACGAGCAGTACTTC
few	TRBJ1-5	TRBV15	NA	CATSLRQDSHPQHF	TGTGCCACCAGCTTACGACAGGACTCCCACCCCCAGCATTTT
NA	TRBJ1-2	TRBV20-1	NA	CSARLGNSGYTF	TGCAGTGCTAGGCTGGGGAATTCCGGCTACACCTTC
few	TRBJ2-2	TRBV12-3/TRBV12-4	NA	CASSLSETGELFF	TGTGCCAGCAGTTTAAGTGAGACCGGGGAGCTGTTTTTT
NA	TRBJ2-5	TRBV13	NA	CASSLRQSPEGETQYF	TGTGCCAGCAGCCTCCGACAGTCCCCCGAAGGTGAGACCCAGTACTTC
many	TRBJ2-7	TRBV6-1	TRBD1	CASKRTGQYYEQYF	TGTGCCAGCAAACGGACAGGGCAATACTACGAGCAGTACTTC
many	TRBJ2-5	TRBV2	NA	CASSPGAGATQYF	TGTGCCAGCAGTCCAGGGGCGGGAGCTACCCAGTACTTC
NA	TRBJ2-7	TRBV2	TRBD2	CASSSVLAAYEQYF	TGTGCCAGCTCCAGTGTACTAGCGGCCTACGAGCAGTACTTC
NA	TRBJ2-5	TRBV4-1	NA	CASSQAVNTETQYF	TGCGCCAGCAGCCAAGCGGTTAACACGGAGACCCAGTACTTC
few	TRBJ1-2	TRBV25-1	TRBD1	CASSADRGRGYTF	TGTGCCAGCAGTGCAGACAGGGGCCGTGGCTACACCTTC
few	TRBJ1-6	TRBV12-3/TRBV12-4	TRBD1	CASSSDRAHNSPLHF	TGTGCCAGCAGTTCGGACAGGGCCCATAATTCACCCCTCCACTTT
NA	TRBJ1-5	TRBV6-1	NA	CASASAGNQPQHF	TGTGCCAGCGCTTCGGCGGGGAATCAGCCCCAGCATTTT
NA	TRBJ1-1	TRBV5-1	TRBD1	CASSFGQGAGEAFF	TGCGCCAGCAGCTTTGGCCAGGGGGCAGGTGAAGCTTTCTTT